The sample holds one count of the clone carrying this T cell receptor beta chain. Profiling relied on immunoSEQ multiplex PCR, and the TCRdb table lists in-frame clones only, not all of them. The table records 300,000 to 400,000 clones, more than 75% of them present only once. The record originates from a study of blood T cell repertoires in COVID-19. Germline V CDR1 and CDR2: SGHNT, YYREEE (reference sequence). V was cut by 4 bases and J by 4 bases, with 18 bases left in between. The CDR3 is 16 amino acids. The clonotype comes from a woman aged 45 to 65 who had recovered from COVID-19. V usage is TRBV5-4 and J usage is TRBJ2-1, with D perhaps matching TRBD1 (8 bases). Sequencing used peripheral blood. Written as DNA, the CDR3 is TGTGCCAGCAGCCCGCCGGGGGGACAGGTGTACAATGAGCAGTTCTTC. It encodes CASSPPGGQVYNEQFF.